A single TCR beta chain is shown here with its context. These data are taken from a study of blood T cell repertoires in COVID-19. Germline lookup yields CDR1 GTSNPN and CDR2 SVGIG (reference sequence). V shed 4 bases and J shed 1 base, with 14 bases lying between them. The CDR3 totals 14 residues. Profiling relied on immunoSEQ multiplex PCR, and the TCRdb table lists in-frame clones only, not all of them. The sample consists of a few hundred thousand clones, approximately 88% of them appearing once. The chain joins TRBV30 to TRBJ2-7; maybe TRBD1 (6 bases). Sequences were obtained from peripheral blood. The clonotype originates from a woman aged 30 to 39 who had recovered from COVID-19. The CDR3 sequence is CAWNVETGSYEQYF. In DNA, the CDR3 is TGTGCCTGGAACGTTGAAACAGGGTCCTACGAGCAGTACTTC.